This T cell receptor (beta chain) was profiled in a study of identical twins. Everyone who gave samples was a healthy Caucasian. After template switching added a universal primer site, the resulting cDNA carried unique molecular identifiers. TCRdb processed the 5' RACE reads anew with MiXCR; each CDR3 protein has one entry. The data contain about 700,000 distinct CDR3 sequences, 8.6% of them singletons. Concerning this clonotype: Its antigen is currently unknown.

The study, taken as a whole, reports: Rather than following the same donors, the conclusions depended on cross-sectional statistical analysis.

These data were likewise used in another study, on yellow fever vaccine responses in identical twins.

This receptor was obtained from a woman aged 18-29 years in good health. Sequenced material: PBMCs.

CDR3 in amino acids: CASSLGEGRGRINEQYF. The CDR3 DNA reads TGTGCCAGCAGTTTAGGGGAGGGCAGGGGGCGTATCAACGAGCAGTACTTC. The chain recombines TRBV12-3 or TRBV12-4 with TRBJ2-7; weak D call: TRBD1 (8 bases). V lost 1 base, J lost 5 bases, and 21 bases lay in between. The length of the CDR3 is 17 residues.